The TCR beta chain under discussion was sequenced for a study of blood T cell repertoires in COVID-19. Per the study methods: Reference gene primer amplification gave estimated nucleated cell counts. Profiling relied on immunoSEQ multiplex PCR, and the TCRdb table lists in-frame clones only, not all of them. That table gives V, J and clone size, and the DNA gave D and trimming. Of 250,000 or so clones listed, 85% to 90% were seen once; the top ten hold roughly 5.8%. The specimen was peripheral blood. This TCR derives from a man in his sixties with acute or convalescent COVID-19.

CDR3 residues: CASSAGIGNSPLHF. The CDR3 DNA sequence: TGTGCCAGTAGTGCAGGGATCGGGAATTCACCCCTCCACTTT. This rearrangement joins TRBV19 to TRBJ1-6; D may be TRBD1 (5 bases). The V end lost 5 bases, the J end lost 7 bases, and 12 bases lay between the germline ends. Germline values: CDR1 LNHDA, CDR2 SQIVND (reference sequence). CDR3 length: 14 residues.